The present T cell receptor beta chain was sequenced within a study of beta chain features in type 1 diabetes. Trimming took off 5 bases at V and 6 bases at J, with 13 bases between the two ends. The CDR3 totals 13 residues. The V gene's germline CDR1 is PRHDT and CDR2 FYEKMQ (reference sequence). By way of CD45RO/CCR7/CD25/CD127/CD95/CD27, the CD4+ regulatory, stem cell-like memory, central memory and naive cells were sorted. Study results and limitations: Reduced insertions and increased deletions marked VDJ junctions in type 1 diabetes patients.

Reverse transcription of all isolated RNA meant that expressed TCRB transcripts were sequenced. Sequencing was performed with immunoSEQ multiplex PCR; in TCRdb, only in-frame clones are kept and a portion is missing. The sample has around 170,000 clones, 9% to 10% seen once. This clone was recorded a few times. The antigen is undetermined. J is TRBJ1-2 and V is TRBV13, with D maybe TRBD1 (6 bases). Sequenced material: central memory CD4+ T cells from blood. The sequence came from a woman younger than 35 in good health. The CDR3 region has the DNA TGTGCCAGCAGCCACAGGGTGGTGGATGGCTACACCTTC. Its translation is CASSHRVVDGYTF. The full variable domain, completed using reference TRBV13 and TRBJ1-2, is AAGVIQSPRHLIKEKRETATLKCYPIPRHDTVYWYQQGPGQDPQFLISFYEKMQSDKGSIPDRFSAQQFSDYHSELNMSSLELGDSALYFCASSHRVVDGYTFGSGTRLTVV.